The clone carrying this T cell receptor beta chain came up many times. This sample is drawn from a study of T cells in Graves' hyperthyroidism and ophthalmopathy. The CDR3 runs to 12 residues. Per the germline V gene, CDR1 is DFQATT and CDR2 is SNEGSKA (reference sequence). The V and J ends lost 3 bases and 3 bases respectively, with 9 bases between them. Duration under 3 months, a NOSPECS grade of at least 4, and a Clinical Activity Score of at least 3 characterized the ophthalmopathy patients. From RNA transcripts, TCR beta CDR3 regions were amplified. Primed by the HTBI set, a first-round RT-PCR was run on the TCR CDR3. TCRdb re-analysed the multiplex PCR reads in MiXCR, keeping a single row per CDR3 protein. The sample contains hundreds of thousands of distinct CDR3 sequences, more than 12% of which appear only once.

The TCR originated in a woman aged 50 to 65 with Graves' ophthalmopathy. The sample was blood. The rearrangement uses TRBV20-1 and TRBJ2-7, with D unresolved. CDR3 DNA sequence: TGCAGTGCTAGTTTGTCTCTCTACGAGCAGTACTTC. It encodes CSASLSLYEQYF.